This TCR beta chain was captured in a study of T cell repertoires in cytomegalovirus infection. In the study overall: Indications came from public TCR beta signatures; they pointed to CMV infection and to a matching HLA type. Study results and limitations: CMV-specific TCR beta clonotypes restricted by HLA-C were the ones dominating the ex vivo response. Cumulative public TCR beta family frequency identified carriers of CMV plus the relevant HLA.

TCRdb reprocessed the reads via MiXCR and lists one record per CDR3 protein. The profile shows 680,000 or so distinct CDR3 sequences, approximately 40% of them singletons. The CDR3 is 13 residues long. The ends were cut back, 6 bases at V and 6 bases at J, with 12 bases in the middle. As for this clonotype: As yet, its antigen is unknown.

The chain links TRBV12-3 or TRBV12-4 to TRBJ1-5; D ambiguous. Material: PBMCs. This clonotype was sampled from a human donor in good health (CMV status not recorded). Some clones in this sample may be carry-over from other donors' samples. Written as DNA, the CDR3 is TGTGCCAGCAGCTCCATTTTACCTCAGCCCCAGCATTTT. Its protein is CASSSILPQPQHF.